These T cell receptor beta chains were read from a single sample in a study of blood T cell repertoires in COVID-19. Produced via immunoSEQ multiplex PCR; TCRdb's table is partial and in-frame only. The sample carries 310,000 or so clones, around 86% recorded once. Sequenced input: peripheral blood. The receptors shown here come from a woman in her 50s with acute or convalescent COVID-19. Each CDR3 is given with its conserved first and last residue. A D gene is named only where the DNA matches it firmly. Only some rows state a clone size, as once, few, many or a class for expanded clones.

TGTGTCAGCAGCAAACTCGCAGGGGACACTGAAGCTTTCTTT,CVSSKLAGDTEAFF,.,TRBJ1-1,.,TRBV7-9
TGCAGCGTTGATCAGGGCCCTAGCACTGAAGCTTTCTTT,CSVDQGPSTEAFF,.,TRBJ1-1,.,TRBV29-1
TGTGCCAGCACATCCGGGACACCCACCTACGAGCAGTACTTC,CASTSGTPTYEQYF,.,TRBJ2-7,.,TRBV28
TGTGCCAGCGTATCGGGGGGTCGCACTGAAGCTTTCTTT,CASVSGGRTEAFF,.,TRBJ1-1,few,TRBV27
TGTGCCAGCAGCGCCCGACTAGCAGGGGAGACCCAGTACTTC,CASSARLAGETQYF,TRBD2,TRBJ2-5,.,TRBV7-9
TGTGCCAGCAGCCAAGACGGGGGAAACACTGAAGCTTTCTTT,CASSQDGGNTEAFF,.,TRBJ1-1,.,TRBV4-2
TGTGCCAGTAGGGAAACAGGGGGCGCGGGTCAGCCCCAGCATTTT,CASRETGGAGQPQHF,TRBD1,TRBJ1-5,.,TRBV19
TGTGCCAGCAGCCGTGGGGGGACAGATACGCAGTATTTT,CASSRGGTDTQYF,.,TRBJ2-3,.,TRBV4-2
TGTGCCAGCAGCTCCTATTTACCGGGACAGGGATTAGGTCCCCAGCATTTT,CASSSYLPGQGLGPQHF,TRBD1,TRBJ1-5,.,TRBV27
TGTGCCAGCAGCTTAGGAAGACAGGGCCCGACCGGGGAGCTGTTTTTT,CASSLGRQGPTGELFF,TRBD1,TRBJ2-2,.,TRBV5-4
TGCGCCAGCAGCTCGGTAGACCAGGGGCAAGAGACCCAGTACTTC,CASSSVDQGQETQYF,.,TRBJ2-5,.,TRBV4-3
TGTGCCAGCAGCCCGAGGCCGGCGGATGGCTACACCTTC,CASSPRPADGYTF,.,TRBJ1-2,few,TRBV7-9
TGTGCCAGCAGTTTGGGTTTGGGCAGGATGTATGAGCAGTTCTTC,CASSLGLGRMYEQFF,.,TRBJ2-1,.,TRBV28
TGTGCCTGGAGTGGACTAGCGGGAAGCTACAATGAGCAGTTCTTC,CAWSGLAGSYNEQFF,TRBD2,TRBJ2-1,.,TRBV30
TGTGCCAGCAGTTTAAATCCCAGGGGGAAAGATACGCAGTATTTT,CASSLNPRGKDTQYF,TRBD1,TRBJ2-3,.,TRBV27
TGTGCCAGCTCGGGGAACACTGAAGCTTTCTTT,CASSGNTEAFF,.,TRBJ1-1,few,TRBV6-5
TGTGCCAGCAGCCAAGAAGTTAACTTCGGTCAGCCCCAGCATTTT,CASSQEVNFGQPQHF,.,TRBJ1-5,.,TRBV4-2
TGTGCCAGCAGTTCCAGGGGTTATGGCTACACCTTC,CASSSRGYGYTF,.,TRBJ1-2,.,TRBV27
TGTGCCAGCAAATTCAGGGGGCGCTCCTACGAGCAGTACTTC,CASKFRGRSYEQYF,TRBD1,TRBJ2-7,.,TRBV7-8
TGTGCCAGCACCTACGGGGGACAGGGGAACAACTATGGCTACACCTTC,CASTYGGQGNNYGYTF,TRBD1,TRBJ1-2,.,TRBV11-2
TGTGCCAGCAGCCCGTCGGGACAGGTCAACAATGAGCAGTTCTTC,CASSPSGQVNNEQFF,TRBD1,TRBJ2-1,.,TRBV11-3
TGCGCCAGCAGTTCGGGACAAGCGAACACTGAAGCTTTCTTT,CASSSGQANTEAFF,.,TRBJ1-1,few,TRBV5-1
TGCGCCAGCAGCTTGGTGCGGTCGAACACTGAAGCTTTCTTT,CASSLVRSNTEAFF,.,TRBJ1-1,few,TRBV5-1
TGTGCCAGCAGCCAAGGGGGAGGATTGAATAATTCACCCCTCCACTTT,CASSQGGGLNNSPLHF,.,TRBJ1-6,.,TRBV4-2
TGCGCCAGCAGCCAAGAGGGACTAGCGGGGGTTCTTGGGACCCAGTACTTC,CASSQEGLAGVLGTQYF,TRBD2,TRBJ2-5,.,TRBV4-1
TGTGCCATCAGCGGACAGGGAGTCGACGAGCAGTACTTC,CAISGQGVDEQYF,TRBD1,TRBJ2-7,.,TRBV10-3
TGTGCCACCAGTGATCGGACGAGTGGAGGGGAAGAGCAGTACTTC,CATSDRTSGGEEQYF,.,TRBJ2-7,.,TRBV24-1
TGCGCCAGCAGCTTGGATACGTCCCCTACGAAGCAGTACTTC,CASSLDTSPTKQYF,.,TRBJ2-7,.,TRBV5-1